These T cell receptor beta chains were read from a single sample in a study of cytomegalovirus exposure and HLA in healthy donors. The data were produced by immunoSEQ multiplex PCR, yet TCRdb's version contains in-frame clones alone and is incomplete. The table lists some 76,000 clones, 70% to 85% of them singletons. Sequencing was done on a sample of PBMCs. The receptor set was obtained from a woman aged 50 to 60 in good health and CMV-seronegative. The CDR3 runs from the conserved cysteine through the conserved F or W. A D gene is named only where the DNA matches it firmly. Clone size is stated in some rows and not others, as once, few, many or a class when expanded.

d_gene: .; v_gene: TRBV19; j_gene: TRBJ1-5; abundance: once; CDR3nt: TGTGCCAGTAGCATACAGGGTTGGAATCAGCCCCAGCATTTT; CDR3aa: CASSIQGWNQPQHF
d_gene: .; v_gene: TRBV10-3; j_gene: TRBJ1-4; abundance: .; CDR3nt: TGTGCCATCAGTGTGGGGGGGAGTGAAAATGAAAAACTGTTTTTT; CDR3aa: CAISVGGSENEKLFF
d_gene: TRBD2; v_gene: TRBV4-1; j_gene: TRBJ2-7; abundance: .; CDR3nt: TGCGCCAGCAGCCAAGAAAGCGGGAGAGGTGAGCAGTACTTC; CDR3aa: CASSQESGRGEQYF
d_gene: .; v_gene: TRBV9; j_gene: TRBJ2-3; abundance: .; CDR3nt: TGTGCCAGCAGCCCCTCCCCGGAGGCTTCTAGCACAGATACGCAGTATTTT; CDR3aa: CASSPSPEASSTDTQYF
d_gene: TRBD1; v_gene: TRBV30; j_gene: TRBJ1-2; abundance: .; CDR3nt: TGTGCCTGGAGTAGACAACAGGGGGGCTACACCTTC; CDR3aa: CAWSRQQGGYTF
d_gene: TRBD2; v_gene: TRBV11-2; j_gene: TRBJ2-1; abundance: .; CDR3nt: TGTGCCAGCAGCGCGACTAGCGGGAGGAACAATGAGCAGTTCTTC; CDR3aa: CASSATSGRNNEQFF
d_gene: TRBD2; v_gene: TRBV18; j_gene: TRBJ2-5; abundance: .; CDR3nt: TGTGCCAGCTCGCTTGAAGGACTAGCGGTTAAAGAGACCCAGTACTTC; CDR3aa: CASSLEGLAVKETQYF
d_gene: .; v_gene: TRBV18; j_gene: TRBJ2-3; abundance: .; CDR3nt: TGTGCCAGCTCACCGTACAGGGATAGGCCGCAGTATTTT; CDR3aa: CASSPYRDRPQYF
d_gene: TRBD2; v_gene: TRBV11-3; j_gene: TRBJ2-1; abundance: .; CDR3nt: TGTGCCAGCAGCTTTCCCATGGGTCTAGCGGGAGAGTCCTACAATGAGCAGTTCTTC; CDR3aa: CASSFPMGLAGESYNEQFF
d_gene: .; v_gene: TRBV19; j_gene: TRBJ2-5; abundance: .; CDR3nt: TGTGCCAGTAGTAAGGCCACGGGAGTGGGGGAGACCCAGTACTTC; CDR3aa: CASSKATGVGETQYF
d_gene: .; v_gene: TRBV5-5; j_gene: TRBJ2-5; abundance: once; CDR3nt: TGTGCCAGCAGCTTTTGGCGGAAAAAGGGGGAGACCCAGTACTTC; CDR3aa: CASSFWRKKGETQYF
d_gene: .; v_gene: TRBV7-2; j_gene: TRBJ1-1; abundance: .; CDR3nt: TGTGCCAGCAGCTTGTGGGGGGAAACTGAAGCTTTCTTT; CDR3aa: CASSLWGETEAFF
d_gene: TRBD1; v_gene: TRBV4-1; j_gene: TRBJ1-1; abundance: .; CDR3nt: TGCGCCAGCAGCCAAGATGTATTAGGGACAGGGATAATAAACACTGAAGCTTTCTTT; CDR3aa: CASSQDVLGTGIINTEAFF
d_gene: .; v_gene: TRBV4-3; j_gene: TRBJ1-3; abundance: .; CDR3nt: TGCGCCAGCAGCCAAGAAAACTTAATAGGAAACACCATATATTTT; CDR3aa: CASSQENLIGNTIYF
d_gene: .; v_gene: TRBV16; j_gene: TRBJ1-4; abundance: .; CDR3nt: TGTGCCAGCAGCCGCGACAGAAGTAATGAAAAACTGTTTTTT; CDR3aa: CASSRDRSNEKLFF
d_gene: .; v_gene: TRBV29-1; j_gene: TRBJ2-5; abundance: .; CDR3nt: TGCAGCGGACTTCTCGGGATAGGAGAGACCCAGTACTTC; CDR3aa: CSGLLGIGETQYF
d_gene: TRBD1; v_gene: TRBV4-2; j_gene: TRBJ1-5; abundance: .; CDR3nt: TGTGCCAGCAGCCAACCGGGACAGGGACACAATCAGCCCCAGCATTTT; CDR3aa: CASSQPGQGHNQPQHF
d_gene: TRBD1; v_gene: TRBV27; j_gene: TRBJ1-1; abundance: .; CDR3nt: TGTGCCAGCAGGTCGACAGGGGTTTGGACTGAAGCTTTCTTT; CDR3aa: CASRSTGVWTEAFF
d_gene: TRBD2; v_gene: TRBV11-1; j_gene: TRBJ2-1; abundance: .; CDR3nt: TGTGCCAGCAGCTCCCTTGGACTAGCGGGAGCCACCTCCTACAATGAGCAGTTCTTC; CDR3aa: CASSSLGLAGATSYNEQFF
d_gene: .; v_gene: TRBV7-3; j_gene: TRBJ1-1; abundance: .; CDR3nt: TGTGCCAGCAGCTTGAGTCAGGCTAACACTGAAGCTTTCTTT; CDR3aa: CASSLSQANTEAFF
d_gene: .; v_gene: TRBV7-2; j_gene: TRBJ2-2; abundance: .; CDR3nt: TGTGCCAGCAGCTTAGCGGGGAGGAACACCGGGGAGCTGTTTTTT; CDR3aa: CASSLAGRNTGELFF
d_gene: TRBD1; v_gene: TRBV7-9; j_gene: TRBJ1-1; abundance: .; CDR3nt: TGTGCCAGCACCACAGCTTCGTTGGGGGACAGTGAAGCTTTCTTT; CDR3aa: CASTTASLGDSEAFF
d_gene: TRBD1; v_gene: TRBV4-2; j_gene: TRBJ1-4; abundance: .; CDR3nt: TGTGCCAGCAGCCAAGATCCTGGCCGGGACAGAGATTTT; CDR3aa: CASSQDPGRDRDF
d_gene: .; v_gene: TRBV28; j_gene: TRBJ1-6; abundance: .; CDR3nt: TGTGCCAGCAGTCCTAGCTCAGGGGCAGAGGTCCCGGTCCACTTT; CDR3aa: CASSPSSGAEVPVHF
d_gene: TRBD1; v_gene: TRBV18; j_gene: TRBJ2-2; abundance: .; CDR3nt: TGTGCCAGCTCACCTGACAGGGACATCAACACCGGGGAGCTGTTTTTT; CDR3aa: CASSPDRDINTGELFF
d_gene: TRBD1; v_gene: TRBV6-4; j_gene: TRBJ1-1; abundance: .; CDR3nt: TGTGCCAGCAGAGCGGGACAGGGGAGAGTGTCTGAAGCTTTCTTT; CDR3aa: CASRAGQGRVSEAFF
d_gene: .; v_gene: TRBV7-2; j_gene: TRBJ1-5; abundance: .; CDR3nt: TGTGCCAGCAGCTTTGACAGAAATCAGCCCCAGCATTTT; CDR3aa: CASSFDRNQPQHF
d_gene: .; v_gene: TRBV5-1; j_gene: TRBJ2-1; abundance: .; CDR3nt: TGCGCCAGCAGCTTGGGGGCAGGATCTTTCTACAATGAGCAGTTCTTC; CDR3aa: CASSLGAGSFYNEQFF
d_gene: TRBD1; v_gene: TRBV28; j_gene: TRBJ2-7; abundance: few; CDR3nt: TGTGCCAGCAGTTTATCGCCCAAACAGGGGAATAAGTACTTC; CDR3aa: CASSLSPKQGNKYF
d_gene: TRBD1; v_gene: TRBV2; j_gene: TRBJ1-1; abundance: .; CDR3nt: TGTGCCAGCAGTGAAGCACTGGACAGGGAAGGAGTAGACACTGAAGCTTTCTTT; CDR3aa: CASSEALDREGVDTEAFF
d_gene: .; v_gene: TRBV21-1; j_gene: TRBJ2-3; abundance: few; CDR3nt: TGTGCCAGCAGCAAATATCTGGATTTATCGGGACAGGTCATAGATACGCAGTATTTT; CDR3aa: CASSKYLDLSGQVIDTQYF
d_gene: TRBD1; v_gene: TRBV5-6; j_gene: TRBJ2-7; abundance: .; CDR3nt: TGTGCCAGCAGCTACGGGACAGGGGGTTTCTACGAGCAGTACTTC; CDR3aa: CASSYGTGGFYEQYF
d_gene: .; v_gene: TRBV5-4; j_gene: TRBJ2-7; abundance: .; CDR3nt: TGTGCCAGCAGCTTAACAGGGACCTACGAGCAGTACTTC; CDR3aa: CASSLTGTYEQYF
d_gene: TRBD1; v_gene: TRBV7-9; j_gene: TRBJ2-7; abundance: .; CDR3nt: TGTGCCAGCAGCTTCGGGACAGGGGGCTACGAGCAGTACTTC; CDR3aa: CASSFGTGGYEQYF
d_gene: TRBD2; v_gene: TRBV27; j_gene: TRBJ2-3; abundance: .; CDR3nt: TGTGCCAGCAGTTTAGCGGGAGCAGGAGATACGCAGTATTTT; CDR3aa: CASSLAGAGDTQYF
d_gene: .; v_gene: TRBV6-4; j_gene: TRBJ2-1; abundance: .; CDR3nt: TGTGCCAGCAGTCCCTCTTCGACAGGCCTCAATGAGCAGTTCTTC; CDR3aa: CASSPSSTGLNEQFF
d_gene: TRBD1; v_gene: TRBV6-1; j_gene: TRBJ1-2; abundance: .; CDR3nt: TGTGCCAGCAAAGCCGGGACAGATGATGGCTACACCTTC; CDR3aa: CASKAGTDDGYTF
d_gene: .; v_gene: TRBV19; j_gene: TRBJ2-2; abundance: once; CDR3nt: TGTGCCAGTAGTGCCGACACGTCGAGCACGAACACCGGGGAGCTGTTTTTT; CDR3aa: CASSADTSSTNTGELFF
d_gene: TRBD1; v_gene: TRBV4-1; j_gene: TRBJ2-7; abundance: .; CDR3nt: TGCGCCAGCAGCCACCCTGACAGGGGGGGATACGAGCAGTACTTC; CDR3aa: CASSHPDRGGYEQYF
d_gene: TRBD1; v_gene: TRBV6-4; j_gene: TRBJ2-3; abundance: .; CDR3nt: TGTGCCAGCAGGTACAGGGGGCTAAACACAGATACGCAGTATTTT; CDR3aa: CASRYRGLNTDTQYF
d_gene: .; v_gene: TRBV7-8; j_gene: TRBJ2-1; abundance: few; CDR3nt: TGTGCCAGCAGCATCTTTGGTGAGAGATCCAATGAGCAGTTCTTC; CDR3aa: CASSIFGERSNEQFF
d_gene: TRBD1; v_gene: TRBV15; j_gene: TRBJ2-7; abundance: once; CDR3nt: TGTGCCACCAGCATCCGGACAGGGCCTTCCTACGAGCAGTACTTC; CDR3aa: CATSIRTGPSYEQYF
d_gene: TRBD2; v_gene: TRBV28; j_gene: TRBJ2-7; abundance: .; CDR3nt: TGTGCCAGCAGTTTAAGAGGGTCGGGACTAGCTCTCCCGGGCTCCTACGAGCAGTACTTC; CDR3aa: CASSLRGSGLALPGSYEQYF
d_gene: .; v_gene: TRBV9; j_gene: TRBJ1-3; abundance: .; CDR3nt: TGTGCCAGCAGCGTAGAACAGGACACCCCTGGAAACACCATATATTTT; CDR3aa: CASSVEQDTPGNTIYF
d_gene: .; v_gene: TRBV11-3; j_gene: TRBJ2-1; abundance: .; CDR3nt: TGTGCCAGCAGCTTTGAGTGGGGCGGCTACAATGAGCAGTTCTTC; CDR3aa: CASSFEWGGYNEQFF
d_gene: TRBD2; v_gene: TRBV11-3; j_gene: TRBJ2-1; abundance: .; CDR3nt: TGTGCCAGCAGCTCCGGACTAGCGGGAGGGCCCTACAATGAGCAGTTCTTC; CDR3aa: CASSSGLAGGPYNEQFF
d_gene: .; v_gene: TRBV30; j_gene: TRBJ1-6; abundance: few; CDR3nt: TGTGCCTGGCCGGACAGTTCATCCTATAATTCACCCCTCCACTTT; CDR3aa: CAWPDSSSYNSPLHF
d_gene: .; v_gene: TRBV5-1; j_gene: TRBJ2-2; abundance: .; CDR3nt: TGCGCCAGCAGCTCCCGGGAGACAACCAACACCGGGGAGCTGTTTTTT; CDR3aa: CASSSRETTNTGELFF
d_gene: .; v_gene: TRBV6-6; j_gene: TRBJ2-3; abundance: .; CDR3nt: TGTGCCAGCAGTTACTTGGGAGGCACAGATACGCAGTATTTT; CDR3aa: CASSYLGGTDTQYF
d_gene: TRBD2; v_gene: TRBV10-3; j_gene: TRBJ2-1; abundance: .; CDR3nt: TGTGCCATTTTAACTAGCGGCAGCTCCTACAATGAGCAGTTCTTC; CDR3aa: CAILTSGSSYNEQFF